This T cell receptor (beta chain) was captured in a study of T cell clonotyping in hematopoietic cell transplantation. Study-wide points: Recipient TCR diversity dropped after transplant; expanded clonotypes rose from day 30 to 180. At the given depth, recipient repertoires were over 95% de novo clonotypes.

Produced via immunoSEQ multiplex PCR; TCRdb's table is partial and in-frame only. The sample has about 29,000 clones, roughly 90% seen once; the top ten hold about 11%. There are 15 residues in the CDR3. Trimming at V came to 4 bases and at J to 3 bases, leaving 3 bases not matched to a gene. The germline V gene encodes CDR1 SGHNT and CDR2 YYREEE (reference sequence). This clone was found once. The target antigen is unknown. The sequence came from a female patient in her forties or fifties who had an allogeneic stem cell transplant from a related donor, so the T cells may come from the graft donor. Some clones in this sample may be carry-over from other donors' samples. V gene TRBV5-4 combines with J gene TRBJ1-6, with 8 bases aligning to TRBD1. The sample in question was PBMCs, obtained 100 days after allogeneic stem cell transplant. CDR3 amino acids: CASSPGGFYNSPLHF. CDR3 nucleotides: TGTGCCAGCAGCCCAGGGGGCTTCTATAATTCACCCCTCCACTTT.